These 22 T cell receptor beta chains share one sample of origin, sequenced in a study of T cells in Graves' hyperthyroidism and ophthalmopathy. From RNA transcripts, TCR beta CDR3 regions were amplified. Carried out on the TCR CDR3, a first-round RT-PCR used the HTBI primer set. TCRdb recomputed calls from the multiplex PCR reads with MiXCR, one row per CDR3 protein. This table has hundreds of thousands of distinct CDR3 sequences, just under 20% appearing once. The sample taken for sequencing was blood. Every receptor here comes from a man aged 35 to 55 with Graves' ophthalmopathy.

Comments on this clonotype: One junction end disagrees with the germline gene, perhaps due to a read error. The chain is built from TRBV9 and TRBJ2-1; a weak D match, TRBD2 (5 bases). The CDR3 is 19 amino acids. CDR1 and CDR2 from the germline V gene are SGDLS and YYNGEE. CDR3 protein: CAGSEPASWENNPSNEQFF. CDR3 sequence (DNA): TGTGCCGGCAGCGAACCCGCATCGTGGGAGAATAACCCAAGTAATGAGCAGTTCTTC.

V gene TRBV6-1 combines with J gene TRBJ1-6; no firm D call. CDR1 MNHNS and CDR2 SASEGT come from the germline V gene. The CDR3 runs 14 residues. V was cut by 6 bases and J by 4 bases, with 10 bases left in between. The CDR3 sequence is CASSPTEYNSPLHF. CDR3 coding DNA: TGTGCCAGCAGCCCAACAGAGTATAATTCACCCCTCCACTTT.

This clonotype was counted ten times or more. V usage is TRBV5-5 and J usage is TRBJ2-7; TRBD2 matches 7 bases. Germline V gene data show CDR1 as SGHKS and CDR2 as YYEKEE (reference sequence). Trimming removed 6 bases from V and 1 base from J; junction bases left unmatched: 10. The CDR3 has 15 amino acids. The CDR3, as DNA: TGTGCCAGCACCCGCAGGGAGGGAGGATCCTACGAGCAGTACTTC. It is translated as CASTRREGGSYEQYF. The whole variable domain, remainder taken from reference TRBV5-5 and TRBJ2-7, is DAGVTQSPTHLIKTRGQQVTLRCSPISGHKSVSWYQQVLGQGPQFIFQYYEKEERGRGNFPDRFSARQFPNYSSELNVNALLLGDSALYLCASTRREGGSYEQYFGPGTRLTVT.

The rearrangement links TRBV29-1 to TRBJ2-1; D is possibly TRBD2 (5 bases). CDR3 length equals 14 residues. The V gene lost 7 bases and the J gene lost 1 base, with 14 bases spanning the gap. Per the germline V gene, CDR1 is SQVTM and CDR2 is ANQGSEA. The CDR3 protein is CSADPGVSYNEQFF. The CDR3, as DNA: TGCAGCGCAGATCCCGGGGTATCCTACAATGAGCAGTTCTTC.

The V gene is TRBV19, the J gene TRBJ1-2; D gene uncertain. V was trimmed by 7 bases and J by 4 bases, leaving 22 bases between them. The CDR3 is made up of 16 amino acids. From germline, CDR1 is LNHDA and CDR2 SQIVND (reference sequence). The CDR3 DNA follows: TGTGCCAGTACCCATTTGATCACAGTTACGACCTATGGCTACACCTTC. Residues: CASTHLITVTTYGYTF.

The CDR3 loop reads CAWSVRIPPLDTGELFF. DNA of the CDR3: TGTGCCTGGAGTGTCAGGATCCCCCCGTTGGACACCGGGGAGCTGTTTTTT. This chain joins TRBV30 and TRBJ2-2; no definite D call. Germline assignment: CDR1 GTSNPN and CDR2 SVGIG (reference sequence). CDR3 length: 17 amino acids. V lost 0 bases to trimming and J lost 3 bases, with 17 bases between them.

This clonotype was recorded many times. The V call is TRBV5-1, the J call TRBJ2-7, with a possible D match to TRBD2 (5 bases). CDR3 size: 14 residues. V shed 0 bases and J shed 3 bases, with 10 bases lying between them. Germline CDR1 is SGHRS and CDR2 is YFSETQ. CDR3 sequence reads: CASSLAGNGYEQYF. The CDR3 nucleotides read TGCGCCAGCAGCTTGGCGGGAAACGGCTACGAGCAGTACTTC.

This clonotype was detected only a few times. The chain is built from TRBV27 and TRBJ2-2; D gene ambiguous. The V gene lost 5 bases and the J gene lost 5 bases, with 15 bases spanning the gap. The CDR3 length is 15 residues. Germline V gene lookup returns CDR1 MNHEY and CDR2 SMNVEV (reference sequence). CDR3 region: CASSPYDSGTGELFF. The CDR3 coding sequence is TGTGCCAGCAGTCCGTACGATAGTGGGACCGGGGAGCTGTTTTTT.

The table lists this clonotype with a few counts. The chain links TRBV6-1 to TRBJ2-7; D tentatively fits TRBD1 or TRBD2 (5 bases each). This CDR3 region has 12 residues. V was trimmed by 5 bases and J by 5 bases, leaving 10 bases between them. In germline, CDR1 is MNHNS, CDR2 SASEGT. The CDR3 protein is CASSLGTHEQYF. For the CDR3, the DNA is TGTGCCAGCAGTCTCGGGACCCACGAGCAGTACTTC.

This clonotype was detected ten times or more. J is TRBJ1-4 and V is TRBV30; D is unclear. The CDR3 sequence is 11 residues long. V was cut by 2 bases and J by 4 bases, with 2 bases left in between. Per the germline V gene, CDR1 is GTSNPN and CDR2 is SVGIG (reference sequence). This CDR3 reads CAWSHNEKLFF. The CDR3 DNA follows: TGTGCCTGGAGTCATAATGAAAAACTGTTTTTT. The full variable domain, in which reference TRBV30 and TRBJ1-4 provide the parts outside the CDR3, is SQTIHQWPATLVQPVGSPLSLECTVEGTSNPNLYWYRQAAGRGLQLLFYSVGIGQISSEVPQNLSASRPQDRQFILSSKKLLLSDSGFYLCAWSHNEKLFFGSGTQLSVL.

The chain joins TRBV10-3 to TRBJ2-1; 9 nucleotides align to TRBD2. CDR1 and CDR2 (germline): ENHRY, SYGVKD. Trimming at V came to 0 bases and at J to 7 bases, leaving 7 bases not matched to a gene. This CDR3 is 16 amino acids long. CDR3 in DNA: TGTGCCATCAGTGAGTCGACTAGCGGTTTGGGAAATGAGCAGTTCTTC. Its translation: CAISESTSGLGNEQFF.

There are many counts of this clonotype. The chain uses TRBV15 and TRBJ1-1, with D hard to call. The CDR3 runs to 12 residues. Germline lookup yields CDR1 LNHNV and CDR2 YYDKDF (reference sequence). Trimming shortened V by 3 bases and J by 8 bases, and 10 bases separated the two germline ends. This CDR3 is CATSSPWLEAFF. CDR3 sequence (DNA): TGTGCCACCAGCAGTCCGTGGCTGGAAGCTTTCTTT.

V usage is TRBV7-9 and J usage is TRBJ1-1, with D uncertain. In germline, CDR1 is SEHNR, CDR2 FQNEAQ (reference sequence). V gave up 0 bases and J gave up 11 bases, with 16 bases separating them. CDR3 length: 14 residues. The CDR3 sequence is CASSLAGLTAHAFF. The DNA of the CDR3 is TGTGCCAGCAGCTTAGCCGGCCTCACGGCGCATGCTTTCTTT.

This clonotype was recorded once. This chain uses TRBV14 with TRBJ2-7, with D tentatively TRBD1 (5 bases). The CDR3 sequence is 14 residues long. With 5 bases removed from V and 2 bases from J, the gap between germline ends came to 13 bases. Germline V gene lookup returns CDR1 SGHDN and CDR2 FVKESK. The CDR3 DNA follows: TGTGCCAGCAGCTTATGGGGCGCCGCCTACGAGCAGTACTTC. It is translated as CASSLWGAAYEQYF.

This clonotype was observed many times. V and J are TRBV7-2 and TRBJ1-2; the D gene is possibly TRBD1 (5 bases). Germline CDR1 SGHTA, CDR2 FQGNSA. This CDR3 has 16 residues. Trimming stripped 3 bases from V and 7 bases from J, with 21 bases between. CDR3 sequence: CASSFAPRGNWGGYTF. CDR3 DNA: TGTGCCAGCAGCTTCGCACCTCGGGGGAATTGGGGTGGCTACACCTTC.

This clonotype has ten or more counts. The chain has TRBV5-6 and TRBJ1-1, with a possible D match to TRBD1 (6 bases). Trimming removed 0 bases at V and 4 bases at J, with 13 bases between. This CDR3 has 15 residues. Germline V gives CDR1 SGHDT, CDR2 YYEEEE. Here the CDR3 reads CASSLGQVPTTEAFF. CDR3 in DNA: TGTGCCAGCAGCTTGGGACAGGTTCCTACCACTGAAGCTTTCTTT.

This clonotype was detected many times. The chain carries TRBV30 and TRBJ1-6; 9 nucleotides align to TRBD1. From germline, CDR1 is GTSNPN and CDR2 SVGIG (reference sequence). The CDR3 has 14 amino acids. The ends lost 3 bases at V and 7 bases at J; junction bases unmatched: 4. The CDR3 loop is CAWRHRGRNSPLHF. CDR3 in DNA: TGTGCCTGGAGACACAGGGGGCGGAATTCACCCCTCCACTTT.

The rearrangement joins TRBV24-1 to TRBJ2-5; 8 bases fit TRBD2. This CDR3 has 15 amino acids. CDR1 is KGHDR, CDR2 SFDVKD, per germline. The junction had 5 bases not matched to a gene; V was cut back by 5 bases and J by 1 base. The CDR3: CATSGGRGGQETQYF. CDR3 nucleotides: TGTGCCACCAGTGGAGGACGGGGGGGCCAAGAGACCCAGTACTTC.

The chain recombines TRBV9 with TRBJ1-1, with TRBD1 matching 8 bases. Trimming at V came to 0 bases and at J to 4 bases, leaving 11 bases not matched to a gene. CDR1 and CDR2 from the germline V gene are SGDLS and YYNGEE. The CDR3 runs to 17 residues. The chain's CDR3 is CASSVDPGQGAGTEAFF. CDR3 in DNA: TGTGCCAGCAGCGTAGACCCAGGACAGGGCGCGGGCACTGAAGCTTTCTTT. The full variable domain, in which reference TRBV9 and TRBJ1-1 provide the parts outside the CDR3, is DSGVTQTPKHLITATGQRVTLRCSPRSGDLSVYWYQQSLDQGLQFLIQYYNGEERAKGNILERFSAQQFPDLHSELNLSSLELGDSALYFCASSVDPGQGAGTEAFFGQGTRLTVV.

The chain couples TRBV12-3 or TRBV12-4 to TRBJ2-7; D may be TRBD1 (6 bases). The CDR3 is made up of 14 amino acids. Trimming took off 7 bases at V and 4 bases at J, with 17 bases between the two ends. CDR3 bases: TGTGCCAGCACTAGGACAGATTTTGGGTACGAGCAGTACTTC. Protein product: CASTRTDFGYEQYF.

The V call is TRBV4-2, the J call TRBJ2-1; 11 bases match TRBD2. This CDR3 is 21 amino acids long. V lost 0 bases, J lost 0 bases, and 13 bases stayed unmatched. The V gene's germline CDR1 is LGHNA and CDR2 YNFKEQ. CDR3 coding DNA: TGTGCCAGCAGCCAAGATCAGGGGGGACTAGCGGAAATGAGCTCCTACAATGAGCAGTTCTTC. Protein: CASSQDQGGLAEMSSYNEQFF.

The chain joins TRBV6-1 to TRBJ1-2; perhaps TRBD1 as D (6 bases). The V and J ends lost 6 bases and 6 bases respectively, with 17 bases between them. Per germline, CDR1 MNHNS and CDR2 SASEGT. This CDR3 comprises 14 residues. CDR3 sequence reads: CASSSTTGYHGYTF. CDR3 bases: TGTGCCAGCAGCTCAACGACAGGCTACCATGGCTACACCTTC.